The 20 T cell receptor beta chains presented below share a single source sample, sequenced in a study of blood T cell repertoires in COVID-19. Data came from immunoSEQ multiplex PCR; TCRdb stores just in-frame clones and leaves some out. This table holds around 330,000 clones, around nine tenths found once. Sequences were obtained from PBMCs or T cells enriched from blood (not recorded which). Receptors originate from a woman aged 40-49 years who had recovered from COVID-19.

The V gene is TRBV5-1, the J gene TRBJ2-2, with 10 bases fitting TRBD2. Germline CDR1 reads SGHRS; CDR2 reads YFSETQ. V trimming: 0 bases; J trimming: 6 bases; junction bases outside the gene matches: 2. The CDR3 is made up of 15 amino acids. CDR3 bases: TGCGCCAGCAGCTTGGCAAGCGGGAGGGCCGGGGAGCTGTTTTTT. This gives the protein CASSLASGRAGELFF.

The chain has TRBV24-1 and TRBJ2-1, with 11 nucleotides matching TRBD2. CDR1 and CDR2 (germline): KGHDR, SFDVKD. The V segment lost 0 bases and the J segment 2 bases; nucleotides outside the gene matches: 5. The CDR3 length is 18 residues. The CDR3 bases are TGTGCCACCAGTGATTTGTCAGGGACTAGCGGTCCCTACAATGAGCAGTTCTTC. This gives the protein CATSDLSGTSGPYNEQFF.

V usage is TRBV27 and J usage is TRBJ2-7; the D gene is possibly TRBD1 (5 bases). Between the trimmed V and J ends, which lost 0 bases and 7 bases, there was a span of 22 bases. Germline V lookup: CDR1 MNHEY, CDR2 SMNVEV (reference sequence). The CDR3 is 17 residues long. The CDR3 region has the DNA TGTGCCAGCAGTTTATCCATACCACACGACAGTCCCGGGGAGCAGTACTTC. Protein: CASSLSIPHDSPGEQYF.

The chain combines TRBV9 with TRBJ1-3; D remains ambiguous. Germline V lookup: CDR1 SGDLS, CDR2 YYNGEE. This CDR3 region has 18 residues. V was shortened by 0 bases and J by 0 bases, with 16 bases between the two germline ends. CDR3 loop: CASSVDPAPGTSGNTIYF. CDR3 nucleotides: TGTGCCAGCAGCGTAGACCCCGCCCCGGGTACCTCTGGAAACACCATATATTTT.

The chain is built from TRBV25-1 and TRBJ1-1; 11 bases are shared with TRBD1. The J segment lost 2 bases and the V segment lost 6 bases, leaving 8 bases of the junction unmatched. This CDR3 contains 16 residues. CDR1 MGHDK and CDR2 SYGVNS come from the germline V gene. The CDR3 DNA follows: TGTGCCAGCAGGACTGGACAGGGGGCAGGAAACACTGAAGCTTTCTTT. Translating it yields CASRTGQGAGNTEAFF.

This chain joins TRBV7-9 and TRBJ1-6; 9 bases agree with TRBD1. CDR3 size: 14 residues. The V segment lost 4 bases and the J segment 8 bases; nucleotides outside the gene matches: 3. Germline values: CDR1 SEHNR, CDR2 FQNEAQ (reference sequence). The DNA of the CDR3 is TGTGCCAGCAGCTCCTGGACAGGGGATTCACCCCTCCACTTT. It specifies CASSSWTGDSPLHF.

V gene TRBV19 combines with J gene TRBJ2-4, with 8 bases that match TRBD1. V lost 0 bases and J lost 12; bases outside the gene matches: 7. CDR3 length: 14 residues. Looked up from germline, CDR1 is LNHDA and CDR2 is SQIVND (reference sequence). CDR3 DNA sequence: TGTGCCAGTAGTATAGATAGGACAGGGACGACTCAGTACTTC. Translation: CASSIDRTGTTQYF. The whole variable domain, filled in from reference TRBV19 and TRBJ2-4, reads DGGITQSPKYLFRKEGQNVTLSCEQNLNHDAMYWYRQDPGQGLRLIYYSQIVNDFQKGDIAEGYSVSREKKESFPLTVTSAQKNPTAFYLCASSIDRTGTTQYFGAGTRLSVL.

The chain has TRBV18 and TRBJ1-2; TRBD1 agrees at 8 bases. The CDR3 has 16 residues. J lost 1 base, V lost 2 bases, and 6 bases had no gene match. From germline, CDR1 is KGHSH and CDR2 LQKENI. The CDR3 spells CASSPGGDRSNYGYTF. The CDR3 DNA is TGTGCCAGCTCACCAGGGGGGGACAGGAGTAACTATGGCTACACCTTC.

V gene TRBV27 combines with J gene TRBJ2-1; D is undetermined. Germline assignment: CDR1 MNHEY and CDR2 SMNVEV (reference sequence). Trimming cost V 4 bases and J 15 bases, with 16 bases left between them. This CDR3 has 12 amino acids. The CDR3 spells CASSSHAGFGFF. The CDR3 bases are TGTGCCAGCAGTTCCCATGCCGGGTTCGGGTTCTTC.

The rearrangement links TRBV7-2 to TRBJ2-5; D possibly corresponds to TRBD1 (5 bases). The ends were cut back, 5 bases at V and 2 bases at J, with 18 bases in the middle. The length of the CDR3 is 16 residues. CDR1 and CDR2 (germline): SGHTA, FQGNSA. This CDR3 reads CASSTLIRASQETQYF. In nucleotides, the CDR3 is TGTGCCAGCAGCACATTAATCAGGGCATCGCAAGAGACCCAGTACTTC.

The gene calls are TRBV7-8 and TRBJ2-3, with a weak D call TRBD1 (5 bases). The CDR3 length is 17 residues. V was pared by 4 bases and J by 2 bases, with 19 bases between. The germline gives CDR1 SGHVS, CDR2 FQNEAQ. The CDR3 nucleotides are TGTGCCAGCAGCTCACCCAGACAGACTTTTTCCACAGATACGCAGTATTTT. Its protein product is CASSSPRQTFSTDTQYF.

This chain joins TRBV13 and TRBJ2-1, with D tentatively TRBD1 (6 bases). V lost 5 bases and J lost 10, with 12 bases in between. The CDR3 has 12 amino acids. Germline-derived CDR1 and CDR2 are PRHDT and FYEKMQ (reference sequence). This CDR3 is CASSTLDREQFF. As DNA, the CDR3 is TGTGCCAGCAGCACCCTCGACAGGGAGCAGTTCTTC.

The rearrangement uses TRBV3-1 (or the pseudogene TRBV3-2) and TRBJ2-1; 12 positions agree with TRBD2. The CDR3 has 14 amino acids. J was trimmed by 6 bases and V by 5 bases; bases with no gene match: 2. The germline gives CDR1 LGHDT, CDR2 YNNKEL (reference sequence). In DNA, the CDR3 is TGTGCCAGCAGCACACTAGCGGGAGGCAATGAGCAGTTCTTC. It specifies CASSTLAGGNEQFF.

The CDR3, as DNA: TGTGCCACCAGTGATTTGGCCAGCAATGAGCAGTTCTTC. Translation gives CATSDLASNEQFF. V and J are TRBV24-1 and TRBJ2-1; D gene ambiguous. In germline, CDR1 is KGHDR, CDR2 SFDVKD. This CDR3 spans 13 amino acids. Trimming cost V 0 bases and J 6 bases, with 5 bases left between them.

The genes are TRBV6-2 or TRBV6-3 and TRBJ2-3; TRBD2 aligns across 9 bases. The V gene end was trimmed by 6 bases and the J gene end by 6 bases; junction bases not matched to a gene: 10. Germline loops: CDR1 MNHEY, CDR2 SVGEGT. This CDR3 contains 15 residues. For the CDR3, the DNA is TGTGCCAGCAGCACCAGCGGGGGGAGGCCCGATACGCAGTATTTT. Protein: CASSTSGGRPDTQYF.

This clone was picked up one time. The rearrangement joins TRBV3-1 (or the pseudogene TRBV3-2) to TRBJ1-2, with D possibly TRBD1 on 6 matching bases. V lost 6 bases to trimming and J lost 2 bases, with 22 bases between them. Germline CDR1 is LGHDT and CDR2 is YNNKEL (reference sequence). The CDR3 sequence is 17 residues long. The CDR3 coding sequence is TGTGCCAGCAGTGAAAGGGGGAGAAGTGGTAGCAACTATGGCTACACCTTC. Amino acids: CASSERGRSGSNYGYTF.

V is TRBV12-3 or TRBV12-4 and J is TRBJ1-1; 8 bases are a match to TRBD1. V shed 5 bases and J 6 bases; nucleotides not matched to a gene: 5. CDR3 length: 13 residues. CDR3 sequence reads: CASSPRQGSEAFF. The CDR3, as DNA: TGTGCCAGCAGTCCCCGACAGGGGTCTGAAGCTTTCTTT.

This clone has a handful of counts. The chain links TRBV12-5 to TRBJ2-7; a possible D gene is TRBD1 (5 bases). CDR1 is LGHNT and CDR2 is FRNRAP in the germline V gene. Trimming removed 1 base at V and 2 bases at J, with 12 bases between. The CDR3 is made up of 15 amino acids. This chain's CDR3 is CASGLDRKGPYEQYF. In nucleotides, the CDR3 is TGTGCTAGTGGTTTGGACAGGAAAGGTCCCTACGAGCAGTACTTC.

The gene calls are TRBV19 and TRBJ2-3, with 8 bases fitting TRBD2. V shed 5 bases and J 4 bases; nucleotides not matched to a gene: 11. This CDR3 has 16 amino acids. Germline V lookup: CDR1 LNHDA, CDR2 SQIVND (reference sequence). In DNA, the CDR3 is TGTGCCAGTAGTGTTGCTAGCGGGTCGGGGGCAGATACGCAGTATTTT. Translation gives CASSVASGSGADTQYF.

V is TRBV11-2 and J is TRBJ1-6; no firm D call. CDR1 is SGHAT, CDR2 FQNNGV, per germline. This CDR3 comprises 14 residues. Trimming shortened V by 3 bases and J by 7 bases, and 10 bases separated the two germline ends. CDR3 nucleotide sequence: TGTGCCAGCAGCTTCGCCGGGGTCAATTCACCCCTCCACTTT. Its protein product is CASSFAGVNSPLHF.